This T cell receptor (beta chain) was identified in a study of response to subunit inactivated influenza vaccine. The CDR3 has 13 amino acids. Trimming took 10 bases from V and 5 from J; bases not matched to a gene: 10. TCRdb passed the RT-PCR reads through MiXCR, listing each CDR3 protein once. The data hold 300,000 to 350,000 distinct CDR3 sequences, with over 20% observed a single time. This sequence originates from a man in his fifties or sixties who received an inactivated influenza vaccine. This chain links TRBV12-3 or TRBV12-4 with TRBJ1-2; 7 nucleotides agree with TRBD1. The source was PBMCs from blood, collected about 20 months after vaccination. CDR3: CATRTGFRYGYTF. Here the CDR3 DNA reads TGTGCCACCAGGACAGGATTTCGATATGGCTACACCTTC.